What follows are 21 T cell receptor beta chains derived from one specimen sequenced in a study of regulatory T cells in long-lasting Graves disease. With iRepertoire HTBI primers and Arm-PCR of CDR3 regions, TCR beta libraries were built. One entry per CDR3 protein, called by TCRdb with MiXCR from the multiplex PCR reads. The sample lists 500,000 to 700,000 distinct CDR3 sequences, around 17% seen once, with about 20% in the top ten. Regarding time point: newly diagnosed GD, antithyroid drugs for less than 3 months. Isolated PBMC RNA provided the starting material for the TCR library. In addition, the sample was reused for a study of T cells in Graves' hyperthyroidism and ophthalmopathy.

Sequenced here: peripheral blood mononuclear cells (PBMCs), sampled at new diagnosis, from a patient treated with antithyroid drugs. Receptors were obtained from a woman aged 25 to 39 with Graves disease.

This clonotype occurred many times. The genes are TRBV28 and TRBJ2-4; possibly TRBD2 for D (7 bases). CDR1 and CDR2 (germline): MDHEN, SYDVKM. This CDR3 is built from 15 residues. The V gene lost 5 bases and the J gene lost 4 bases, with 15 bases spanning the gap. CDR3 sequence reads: CASSPPRGAKNIQYF. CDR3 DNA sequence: TGTGCCAGCAGTCCCCCCCGGGGGGCAAAAAACATTCAGTACTTC.

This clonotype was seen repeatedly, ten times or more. CDR3 amino acids: CASSFSGADTQYF. The DNA of the CDR3 is TGTGCCAGCAGCTTTTCGGGGGCAGATACGCAGTATTTT. V is TRBV5-5 and J is TRBJ2-3; weak D call: TRBD2 (6 bases). The CDR3 is 13 amino acids. Germline-derived CDR1 and CDR2 are SGHKS and YYEKEE (reference sequence). The germline V and J ends were trimmed by 2 bases and 4 bases, with 8 bases remaining between them.

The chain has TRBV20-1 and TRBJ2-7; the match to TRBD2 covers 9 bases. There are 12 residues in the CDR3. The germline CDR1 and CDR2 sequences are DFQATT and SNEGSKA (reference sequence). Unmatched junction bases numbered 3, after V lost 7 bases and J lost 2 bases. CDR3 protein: CSGGGVPYEQYF. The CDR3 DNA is TGCAGTGGCGGGGGGGTACCCTACGAGCAGTACTTC.

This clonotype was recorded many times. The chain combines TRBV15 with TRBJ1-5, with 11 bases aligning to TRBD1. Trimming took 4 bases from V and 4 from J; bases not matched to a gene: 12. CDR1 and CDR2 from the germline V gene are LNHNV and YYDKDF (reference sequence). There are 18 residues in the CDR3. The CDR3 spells CATSKSASGTGGNQPQHF. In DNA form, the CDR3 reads TGTGCCACCAGCAAATCCGCCAGCGGGACAGGGGGGAATCAGCCCCAGCATTTT.

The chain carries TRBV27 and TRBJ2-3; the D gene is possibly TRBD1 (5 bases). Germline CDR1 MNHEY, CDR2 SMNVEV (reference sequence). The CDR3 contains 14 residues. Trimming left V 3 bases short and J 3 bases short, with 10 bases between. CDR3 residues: CASSFAGPTDTQYF. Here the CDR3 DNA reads TGTGCCAGCAGTTTCGCAGGGCCTACAGATACGCAGTATTTT.

The CDR3 spells CASRDLRHSAKNIQYF. CDR3 bases: TGTGCCAGTAGAGATTTGCGGCATTCGGCCAAAAACATTCAGTACTTC. The rearrangement joins TRBV19 to TRBJ2-4; D is ambiguous. CDR1 is LNHDA, CDR2 SQIVND, per germline (reference sequence). The ends were cut back, 6 bases at V and 1 base at J, with 16 bases in the middle. The CDR3 is 16 residues long.

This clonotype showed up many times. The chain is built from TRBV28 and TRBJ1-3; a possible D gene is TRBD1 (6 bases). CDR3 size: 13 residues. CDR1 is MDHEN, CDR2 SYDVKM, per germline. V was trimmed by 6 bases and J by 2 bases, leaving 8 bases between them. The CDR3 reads CASRTGTGNTIYF. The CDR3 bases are TGTGCCAGCAGAACAGGGACTGGAAACACCATATATTTT.

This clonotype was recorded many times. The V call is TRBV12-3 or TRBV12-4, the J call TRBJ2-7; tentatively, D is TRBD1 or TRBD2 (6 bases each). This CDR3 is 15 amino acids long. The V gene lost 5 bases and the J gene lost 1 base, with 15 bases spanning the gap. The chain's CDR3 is CASSPTRGLSYEQYF. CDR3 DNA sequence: TGTGCCAGCAGTCCCACCAGGGGACTGTCCTACGAGCAGTACTTC.

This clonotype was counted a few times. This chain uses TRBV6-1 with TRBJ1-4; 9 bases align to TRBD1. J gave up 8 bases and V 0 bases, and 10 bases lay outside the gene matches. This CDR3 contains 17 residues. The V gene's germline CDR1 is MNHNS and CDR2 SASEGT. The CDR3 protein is CASSEALGQGSIEKLFF. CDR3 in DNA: TGTGCCAGCAGTGAAGCGCTGGGACAGGGAAGCATCGAAAAACTGTTTTTT.

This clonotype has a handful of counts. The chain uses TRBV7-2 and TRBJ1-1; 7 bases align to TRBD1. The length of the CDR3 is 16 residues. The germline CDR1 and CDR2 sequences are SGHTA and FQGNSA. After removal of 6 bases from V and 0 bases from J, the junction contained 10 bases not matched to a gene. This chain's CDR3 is CASRRQGGSMNTEAFF. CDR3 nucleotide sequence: TGTGCCAGCAGGCGACAGGGCGGGTCTATGAACACTGAAGCTTTCTTT. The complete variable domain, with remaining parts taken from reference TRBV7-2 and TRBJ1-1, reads GAGVSQSPSNKVTEKGKDVELRCDPISGHTALYWYRQSLGQGLEFLIYFQGNSAPDKSGLPSDRFSAERTGGSVSTLTIQRTQQEDSAVYLCASRRQGGSMNTEAFFGQGTRLTVV.

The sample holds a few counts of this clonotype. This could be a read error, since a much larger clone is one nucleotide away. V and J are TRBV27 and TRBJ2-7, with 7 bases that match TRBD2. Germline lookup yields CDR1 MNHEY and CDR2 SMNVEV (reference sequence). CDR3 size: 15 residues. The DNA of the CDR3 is TGTGCCAGCAGTTTAGGAGGCCGACTAGCTTACGAGCGGTACTTC. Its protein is CASSLGGRLAYERYF.

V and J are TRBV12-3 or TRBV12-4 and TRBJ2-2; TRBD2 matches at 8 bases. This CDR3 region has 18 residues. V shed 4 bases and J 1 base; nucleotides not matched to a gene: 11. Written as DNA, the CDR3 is TGTGCCAGCAGTTGGGGGTGGGGACTAGTAGGGAACACCGGGGAGCTGTTTTTT. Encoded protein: CASSWGWGLVGNTGELFF.

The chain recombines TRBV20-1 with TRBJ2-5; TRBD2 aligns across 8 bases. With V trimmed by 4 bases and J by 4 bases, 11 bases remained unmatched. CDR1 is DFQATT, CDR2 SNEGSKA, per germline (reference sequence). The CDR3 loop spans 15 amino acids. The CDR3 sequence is CSATTTGLGVETQYF. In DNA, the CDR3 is TGCAGTGCTACCACCACGGGACTAGGAGTAGAGACCCAGTACTTC.

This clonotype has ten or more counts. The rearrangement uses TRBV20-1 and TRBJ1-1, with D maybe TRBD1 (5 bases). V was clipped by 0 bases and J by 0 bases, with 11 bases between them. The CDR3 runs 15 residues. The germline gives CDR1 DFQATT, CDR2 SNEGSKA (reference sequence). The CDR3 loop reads CSARDQGALNTEAFF. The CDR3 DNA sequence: TGCAGTGCTAGAGATCAAGGGGCCTTGAACACTGAAGCTTTCTTT.

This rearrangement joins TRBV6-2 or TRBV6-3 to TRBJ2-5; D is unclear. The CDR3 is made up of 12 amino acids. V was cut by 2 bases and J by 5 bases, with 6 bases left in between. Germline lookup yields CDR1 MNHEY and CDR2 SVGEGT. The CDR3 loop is CASSYDRETQYF. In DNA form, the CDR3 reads TGTGCCAGCAGTTACGATCGCGAGACCCAGTACTTC.

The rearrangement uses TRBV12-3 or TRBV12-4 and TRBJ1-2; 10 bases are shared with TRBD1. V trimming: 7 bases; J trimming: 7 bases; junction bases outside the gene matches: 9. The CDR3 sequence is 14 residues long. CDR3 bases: TGTGCCAGCACACCCGGACAGGGGGAGTTTGGCTACACCTTC. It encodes CASTPGQGEFGYTF.

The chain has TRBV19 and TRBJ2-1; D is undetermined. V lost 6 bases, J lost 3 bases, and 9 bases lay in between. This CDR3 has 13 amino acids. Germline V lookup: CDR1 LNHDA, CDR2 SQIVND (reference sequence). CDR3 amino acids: CASRSLLYNEQFF. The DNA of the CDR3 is TGTGCCAGTAGATCACTACTCTACAATGAGCAGTTCTTC.

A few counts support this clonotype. For the CDR3, the DNA is TGCAGTGCTCAAGACTACGAGCAGTACTTC. Its protein product is CSAQDYEQYF. V gene TRBV20-1 combines with J gene TRBJ2-7; no definite D call. The CDR3 extends over 10 amino acids. CDR1 and CDR2 (germline): DFQATT, SNEGSKA (reference sequence). The germline V and J ends were trimmed by 5 bases and 3 bases, with 5 bases remaining between them.

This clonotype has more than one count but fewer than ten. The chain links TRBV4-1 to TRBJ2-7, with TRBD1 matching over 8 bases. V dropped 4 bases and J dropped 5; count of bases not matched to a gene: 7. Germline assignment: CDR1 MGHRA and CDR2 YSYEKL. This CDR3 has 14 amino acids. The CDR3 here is CASSPTDRDHEQYF. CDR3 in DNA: TGCGCCAGCAGCCCGACGGACAGGGACCACGAGCAGTACTTC.

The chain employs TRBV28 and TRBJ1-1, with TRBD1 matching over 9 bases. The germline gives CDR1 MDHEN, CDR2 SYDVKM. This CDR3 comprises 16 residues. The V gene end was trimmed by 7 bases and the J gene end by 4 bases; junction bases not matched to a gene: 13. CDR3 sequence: CASIWGGTGPRTEAFF. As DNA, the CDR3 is TGTGCCAGCATATGGGGGGGGACAGGGCCGCGCACTGAAGCTTTCTTT. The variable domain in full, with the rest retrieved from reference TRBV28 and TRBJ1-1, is DVKVTQSSRYLVKRTGEKVFLECVQDMDHENMFWYRQDPGLGLRLIYFSYDVKMKEKGDIPEGYSVSREKKERFSLILESASTNQTSMYLCASIWGGTGPRTEAFFGQGTRLTVV.

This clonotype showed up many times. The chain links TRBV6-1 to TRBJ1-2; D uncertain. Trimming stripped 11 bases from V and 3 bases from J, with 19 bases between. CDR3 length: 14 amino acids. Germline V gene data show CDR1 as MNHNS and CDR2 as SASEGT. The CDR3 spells CAANERWKDYGYTF. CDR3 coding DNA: TGTGCCGCCAACGAGCGGTGGAAAGACTATGGCTACACCTTC.